This T cell receptor beta chain was sequenced in a study of patients and donors after allogeneic stem cell transplantation (dated by TCRdb to 2019 to 2021). This clonotype was detected only a few times. No cognate antigen has been identified for it. Qualities for individual bases were not recorded, and no much larger clone is one base off. The library was prepared using RT-PCR. Sequencing relied on a NextSeq 550. TCRdb's own reprocessing of the public reads used fastp at Q25 and MiXCR and kept productive beta chains. A single entry per CDR3 protein holds the most common genes and DNA from its merged rows. The sample has 70,000 or so distinct CDR3 sequences on record, about a quarter of them singletons. The ten largest clones capture about 25% of the sample. The CDR3, cysteine through phenylalanine, is 14 amino acids long. The retained sequence is limited to the CDR3, 42 bases, with the frame set at the first base. V and J are trimmed by 6 bases and 0 bases, and the gene matches miss 5 bases of the junction. CDR1 and CDR2 are drawn from the germline V gene: SQVTM, ANQGSEA.

The sequenced sample was blood, either unsorted or a sorted T cell fraction (not recorded which). The sequence was collected from a human donor who was either an allogeneic HSCT recipient or a stem cell or donor lymphocyte infusion donor (not recorded which). It is not recorded whose cells these are; they may come from a transplant donor. The chain was built from TRBV29-1 and TRBJ2-1, with TRBD2 matching 7 junction bases. The CDR3 here reads CSVRQRGSYNEQFF. The sequence in DNA is TGCAGCGTCCGCCAGCGGGGCTCCTACAATGAGCAGTTCTTC.